This TCR beta chain was captured by sequencing in a study of shared clonotypes between healthy human individuals. Study information: Donors were a couple of women and a few men aged 18 to 49.

Repertoires were generated with immunoSEQ multiplex PCR, while TCRdb's copy carries only in-frame clones and drops some. Of 2 million to 2.5 million clones in the sample, more than 80% were seen once. This CDR3 spans 15 amino acids. V dropped 2 bases and J dropped 5; count of bases not matched to a gene: 9. Looked up from germline, CDR1 is SGHRS and CDR2 is YFSETQ. This sequence joins TRBV5-1 and TRBJ1-2; 7 bases map to TRBD1. The TCR originated in a young man in good health. Some clones in this sample may be carry-over from other donors' samples. The sequencing input was naive CD4+ T cells from PBMCs. Subset meaning: CD45RA+ positively selected. The CDR3 DNA sequence: TGCGCCAGCAGCTTTGACCCAGGGACAGCTTATGGCTACACCTTC. Residues: CASSFDPGTAYGYTF.